This passage covers 19 T cell receptor beta chains from one sample sequenced in a study of Ad26.COV2.S vaccination and SARS-CoV-2 variants. Sequencing used immunoSEQ multiplex PCR; TCRdb keeps in-frame clones, though not all of them. Of about 440,000 clones listed, about nine tenths are singletons. Sample treatment: roughly 20 received Ad26.COV2.S at low or high dose, single or two shots; 5 received placebo; per-sample allocation not given. Samples were taken on day 63 after the first vaccine or placebo injection. This sample comprised peripheral blood, obtained in a trial of Ad26.COV2.S vaccine versus placebo. The source of these receptors is a person aged 18-60 years who received the Ad26.COV2.S COVID-19 vaccine or a placebo.

This sequence joins TRBV9 and TRBJ2-7; tentative D call: TRBD1 (7 bases). The CDR3 is 16 amino acids. Looked up from germline, CDR1 is SGDLS and CDR2 is YYNGEE. V was clipped by 4 bases and J by 0 bases, with 17 bases between them. Here the CDR3 reads CASSPGRDRPSYEQYF. The DNA for the CDR3 is TGTGCCAGCAGCCCGGGGCGGGACAGACCCTCCTACGAGCAGTACTTC.

The genes are TRBV10-2 and TRBJ2-7, with TRBD2 matching 14 bases. The V segment lost 7 bases and the J segment 7 bases; nucleotides outside the gene matches: 9. This CDR3 region has 15 residues. Germline assignment: CDR1 WSHSY and CDR2 SAAADI. The CDR3 DNA reads TGCGCCAGCACCGGACTAGCGGGAGGTTTAGGGGAGCAGTACTTC. It translates to CASTGLAGGLGEQYF.

The V call is TRBV5-4, the J call TRBJ1-4, with D hard to call. Trimming shortened V by 0 bases and J by 8 bases, and 17 bases separated the two germline ends. The CDR3 is 16 residues long. Germline V gene data show CDR1 as SGHNT and CDR2 as YYREEE (reference sequence). CDR3 DNA sequence: TGTGCCAGCAGCTTGGGGCGACGGAACGGGAACGAAAAACTGTTTTTT. As protein: CASSLGRRNGNEKLFF.

This chain links TRBV19 with TRBJ2-2, with 8 bases lining up with TRBD2. Per germline, CDR1 LNHDA and CDR2 SQIVND (reference sequence). The CDR3 totals 17 residues. With V trimmed by 1 base and J by 6 bases, 10 bases remained unmatched. The DNA for the CDR3 is TGTGCCAGTAGTATAGGTTTAGCGGGATATATAGCCGGGGAGCTGTTTTTT. It encodes CASSIGLAGYIAGELFF.

The chain joins TRBV5-4 to TRBJ2-2; TRBD2 is a possible D gene (6 bases). The germline V gene encodes CDR1 SGHNT and CDR2 YYREEE (reference sequence). CDR3 length equals 16 residues. Trimming shortened V by 0 bases and J by 3 bases, and 12 bases separated the two germline ends. In DNA form, the CDR3 reads TGTGCCAGCAGCTTGGCCCGGGAGTATCACACCGGGGAGCTGTTTTTT. Translating it yields CASSLAREYHTGELFF. The entire variable domain, with the rest obtained from reference TRBV5-4 and TRBJ2-2, is as follows: ETGVTQSPTHLIKTRGQQVTLRCSSQSGHNTVSWYQQALGQGPQFIFQYYREEENGRGNFPPRFSGLQFPNYSSELNVNALELDDSALYLCASSLAREYHTGELFFGEGSRLTVL.

V usage is TRBV13 and J usage is TRBJ1-2, with D uncertain. The CDR3 length is 12 residues. Germline-derived CDR1 and CDR2 are PRHDT and FYEKMQ (reference sequence). V lost 2 bases and J 5 bases, leaving 6 bases between the germline ends. The chain's CDR3 is CASSLSVYGYTF. The CDR3 DNA reads as TGTGCCAGCAGCTTAAGCGTATATGGCTACACCTTC.

This chain uses TRBV4-2 with TRBJ1-5, with unresolved D. This CDR3 has 15 residues. Germline values: CDR1 LGHNA, CDR2 YNFKEQ. V was shortened by 0 bases and J by 3 bases, with 9 bases between the two germline ends. The CDR3: CASSQDPGDNQPQHF. CDR3 coding DNA: TGTGCCAGCAGCCAAGACCCCGGGGACAATCAGCCCCAGCATTTT.

The chain links TRBV3-1 (or the pseudogene TRBV3-2) to TRBJ2-7; D unclear. This CDR3 has 12 residues. CDR1 is LGHDT and CDR2 is YNNKEL in the germline V gene (reference sequence). V lost 0 bases to trimming and J lost 7 bases, with 7 bases between them. The CDR3 bases are TGTGCCAGCAGCCAAGAAGGTGGGGAGCAGTACTTC. Its protein is CASSQEGGEQYF.

This clone was counted once. The rearrangement joins TRBV7-3 to TRBJ2-1; 12 bases are shared with TRBD2. The junction had 9 bases not matched to a gene; V was cut back by 5 bases and J by 7 bases. This CDR3 region has 16 residues. The germline gives CDR1 SGHTA, CDR2 FQGTGA. CDR3 region: CASSLLAGGFMNEQFF. CDR3 bases: TGTGCCAGCAGCCTACTAGCGGGAGGATTTATGAATGAGCAGTTCTTC.

This clone was found many times. Different DNA sequences within this sample yield the same CDR3. The chain is built from TRBV28 and TRBJ2-3; D gene unclear. The CDR3 has 11 amino acids. The V gene's germline CDR1 is MDHEN and CDR2 SYDVKM. V was trimmed by 3 bases and J by 6 bases, leaving 4 bases between them. The CDR3 protein is CASSLVDTQYF. The CDR3 nucleotides are TGTGCCAGCAGTTTGGTGGATACGCAGTATTTT.

Concerning this clone: Germline is not matched at one junction end, which may reflect a read error. V is TRBV6-6 and J is TRBJ2-2, with 9 bases fitting TRBD1. Looked up from germline, CDR1 is MNHNY and CDR2 is SVGAGI (reference sequence). This CDR3 region has 15 residues. In nucleotides, the CDR3 is TGTGCCAGCAGCTACTCCGGGACAGGGATCGGGGAGCTGTTTTTT. Translated, it gives CASSYSGTGIGELFF.

V is TRBV6-5 and J is TRBJ1-2; D is perhaps TRBD1 (6 bases). The CDR3 spans 16 residues. V lost 1 base to trimming and J lost 2 bases, with 14 bases between them. Germline CDR1 is MNHEY and CDR2 is SVGAGI. CDR3 in amino acids: CASSYYKGGTNYGYTF. In DNA form, the CDR3 reads TGTGCCAGCAGTTACTACAAGGGGGGGACAAACTATGGCTACACCTTC.

The chain employs TRBV5-3 and TRBJ2-4, with D perhaps TRBD1 or TRBD2 (5 bases each). TRBV5-3 counts as an open reading frame of uncertain function. V lost 2 bases to trimming and J lost 0 bases, with 24 bases between them. The CDR3 is 20 residues long. The DNA for the CDR3 is TGTGCCAGAAGCTTAGGGAGATCGCGGACAAACGAACAAGCCAAAAACATTCAGTACTTC. Its protein product is CARSLGRSRTNEQAKNIQYF.

The rearrangement uses TRBV29-1 and TRBJ2-5; perhaps TRBD1 as D (6 bases). Trimming removed 5 bases from V and 3 bases from J, with 10 bases in between. CDR1 SQVTM and CDR2 ANQGSEA come from the germline V gene. The CDR3 totals 12 residues. CDR3 DNA sequence: TGCAGCGTTCAGACAGGAAAAGAGACCCAGTACTTC. This gives the protein CSVQTGKETQYF.

The chain has TRBV24-1 and TRBJ2-3; 8 bases map to TRBD1. Looked up from germline, CDR1 is KGHDR and CDR2 is SFDVKD. J was trimmed by 0 bases and V by 4 bases; bases with no gene match: 8. The CDR3 totals 17 residues. The CDR3 nucleotides are TGTGCCACCAGTGACCCCCCCGACAGGGGAAGCACAGATACGCAGTATTTT. Translation: CATSDPPDRGSTDTQYF.

This clone was seen only once. This chain connects TRBV29-1 to TRBJ2-7, with 8 bases matching TRBD1. CDR3 length: 12 amino acids. Trimming cost V 3 bases and J 7 bases; bases outside gene matches: 5. Germline V gene sequence: CDR1 SQVTM, CDR2 ANQGSEA. The CDR3 DNA follows: TGCAGCGTTGATCAGGGGGCGGGGGAGCAGTACTTC. As protein: CSVDQGAGEQYF.

This clone appeared once. The J gene is TRBJ2-1, the V gene TRBV29-1, with TRBD2 identical over 12 bases. Looked up from germline, CDR1 is SQVTM and CDR2 is ANQGSEA. This CDR3 is built from 14 residues. V trimming: 7 bases; J trimming: 1 base; junction bases outside the gene matches: 2. The chain's CDR3 is CSAGLAGSYNEQFF. Here the CDR3 DNA reads TGCAGCGCAGGACTAGCGGGATCCTACAATGAGCAGTTCTTC.

J is TRBJ2-5 and V is TRBV7-9; a weak D match, TRBD1 (5 bases). The CDR3 contains 15 residues. CDR1 SEHNR and CDR2 FQNEAQ come from the germline V gene (reference sequence). V was cut by 1 base and J by 5 bases, with 14 bases left in between. The CDR3 nucleotides read TGTGCCAGCAGCTTAGAGGGGCTGGGTAGGGAGACCCAGTACTTC. As protein: CASSLEGLGRETQYF. The full variable domain, with the rest looked up from reference TRBV7-9 and TRBJ2-5, is DTGVSQNPRHKITKRGQNVTFRCDPISEHNRLYWYRQTLGQGPEFLTYFQNEAQLEKSRLLSDRFSAERPKGSFSTLEIQRTEQGDSAMYLCASSLEGLGRETQYFGPGTRLLVL.

The CDR3 protein is CASSQGLAGVGETQYF. DNA of the CDR3: TGTGCCAGCAGCCAGGGACTAGCGGGAGTGGGAGAGACCCAGTACTTC. This chain uses TRBV5-4 with TRBJ2-5, with 14 positions matching TRBD2. The CDR3 contains 16 residues. Germline CDR1 SGHNT, CDR2 YYREEE (reference sequence). V trimming: 4 bases; J trimming: 4 bases; junction bases outside the gene matches: 6.